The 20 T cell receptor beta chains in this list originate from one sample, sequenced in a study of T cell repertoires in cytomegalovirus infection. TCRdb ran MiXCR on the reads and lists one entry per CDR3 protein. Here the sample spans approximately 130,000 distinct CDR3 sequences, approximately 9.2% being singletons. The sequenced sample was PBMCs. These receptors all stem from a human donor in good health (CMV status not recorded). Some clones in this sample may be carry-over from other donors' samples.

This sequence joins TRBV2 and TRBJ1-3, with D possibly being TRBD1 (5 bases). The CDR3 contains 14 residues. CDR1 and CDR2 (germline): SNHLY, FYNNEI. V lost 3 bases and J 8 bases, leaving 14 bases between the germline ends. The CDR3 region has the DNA TGTGCCAGCAGTGACGGGCAGGGCTCGGACACCATATATTTT. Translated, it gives CASSDGQGSDTIYF.

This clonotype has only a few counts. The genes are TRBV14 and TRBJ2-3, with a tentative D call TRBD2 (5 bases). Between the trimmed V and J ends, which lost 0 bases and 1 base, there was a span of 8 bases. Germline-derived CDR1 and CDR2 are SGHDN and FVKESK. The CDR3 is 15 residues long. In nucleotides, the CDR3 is TGTGCCAGCAGCCAAGAGGGAGTGGGCACAGATACGCAGTATTTT. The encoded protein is CASSQEGVGTDTQYF.

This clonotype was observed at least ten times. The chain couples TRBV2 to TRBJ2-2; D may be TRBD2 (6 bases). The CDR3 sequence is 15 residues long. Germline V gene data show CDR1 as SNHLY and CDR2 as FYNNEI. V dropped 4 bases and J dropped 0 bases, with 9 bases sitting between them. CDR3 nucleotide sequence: TGTGCCAGCAGTGTAGCGGAGACGAACACCGGGGAGCTGTTTTTT. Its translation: CASSVAETNTGELFF.

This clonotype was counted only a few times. The DNA for the CDR3 is TGTGCCAGCAGTTTGGGGGGGGTCGGGGCTGGCTACACCTTC. Its protein is CASSLGGVGAGYTF. The rearrangement links TRBV28 to TRBJ1-2; TRBD1 might be the D (5 bases). The V gene's germline CDR1 is MDHEN and CDR2 SYDVKM. The germline V and J ends were trimmed by 3 bases and 7 bases, with 15 bases remaining between them. This CDR3 region has 14 residues.

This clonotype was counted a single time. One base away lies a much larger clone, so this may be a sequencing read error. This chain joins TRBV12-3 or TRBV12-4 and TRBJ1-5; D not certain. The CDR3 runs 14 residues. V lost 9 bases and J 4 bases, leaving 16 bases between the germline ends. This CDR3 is CARSPSTSNQPQHF. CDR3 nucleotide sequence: TGTGCCAGAAGTCCTTCAACGAGTAATCAGCCCCAGCATTTT.

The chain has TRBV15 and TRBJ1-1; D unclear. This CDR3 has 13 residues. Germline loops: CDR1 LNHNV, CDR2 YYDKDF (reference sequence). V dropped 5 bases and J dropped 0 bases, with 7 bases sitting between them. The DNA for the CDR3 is TGTGCCACCAGCGGTCGGGTGAACACTGAAGCTTTCTTT. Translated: CATSGRVNTEAFF.

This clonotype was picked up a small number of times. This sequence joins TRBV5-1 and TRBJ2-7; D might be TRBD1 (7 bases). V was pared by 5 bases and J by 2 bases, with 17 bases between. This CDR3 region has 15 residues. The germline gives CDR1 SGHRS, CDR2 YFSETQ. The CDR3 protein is CASSRDRAGTYEQYF. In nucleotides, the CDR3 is TGCGCCAGCAGTCGCGACAGGGCGGGGACCTACGAGCAGTACTTC.

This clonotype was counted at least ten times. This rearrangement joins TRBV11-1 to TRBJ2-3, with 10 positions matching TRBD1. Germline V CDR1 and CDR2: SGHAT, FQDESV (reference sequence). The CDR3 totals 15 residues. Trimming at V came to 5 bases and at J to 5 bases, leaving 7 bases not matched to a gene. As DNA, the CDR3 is TGTGCCAGCAGCCCCGGGACAGGGGTTGAAGATACGCAGTATTTT. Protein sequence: CASSPGTGVEDTQYF.

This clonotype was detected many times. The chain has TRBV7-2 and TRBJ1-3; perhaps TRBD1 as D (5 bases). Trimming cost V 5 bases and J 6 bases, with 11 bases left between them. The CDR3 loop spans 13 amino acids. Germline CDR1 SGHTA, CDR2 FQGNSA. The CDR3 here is CASSPGGVNTIYF. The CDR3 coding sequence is TGTGCCAGCAGCCCGGGGGGGGTAAACACCATATATTTT.

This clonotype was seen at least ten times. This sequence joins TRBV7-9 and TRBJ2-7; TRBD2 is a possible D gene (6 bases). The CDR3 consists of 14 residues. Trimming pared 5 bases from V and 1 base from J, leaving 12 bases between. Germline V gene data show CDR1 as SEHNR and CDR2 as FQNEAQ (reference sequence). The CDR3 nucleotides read TGTGCCAGCAGCCCCGGGGACTTTTCCTACGAGCAGTACTTC. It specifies CASSPGDFSYEQYF.

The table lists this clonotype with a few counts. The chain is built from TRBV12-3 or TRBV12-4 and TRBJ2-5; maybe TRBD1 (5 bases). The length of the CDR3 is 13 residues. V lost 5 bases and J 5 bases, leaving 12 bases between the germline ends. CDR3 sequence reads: CASSNLSGETQYF. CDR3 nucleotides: TGTGCCAGCAGTAACCTGTCAGGGGAGACCCAGTACTTC.

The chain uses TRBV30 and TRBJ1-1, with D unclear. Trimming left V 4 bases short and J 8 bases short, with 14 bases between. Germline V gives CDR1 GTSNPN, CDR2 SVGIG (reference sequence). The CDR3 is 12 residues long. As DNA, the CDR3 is TGTGCCTGGAACTGGGGAAGAGGGGAAGCTTTCTTT. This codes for CAWNWGRGEAFF.

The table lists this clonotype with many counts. CDR3 bases: TGTGCCAGCGCAGAGTCGGCGGGGCGATCCTACGAGCAGTACTTC. Residues: CASAESAGRSYEQYF. The J gene is TRBJ2-7, the V gene TRBV5-5; tentative D call: TRBD2 (6 bases). The V end was cut by 7 bases, the J end by 1 base, with 18 bases between. This CDR3 comprises 15 residues. The germline V gene has CDR1 SGHKS and CDR2 YYEKEE (reference sequence).

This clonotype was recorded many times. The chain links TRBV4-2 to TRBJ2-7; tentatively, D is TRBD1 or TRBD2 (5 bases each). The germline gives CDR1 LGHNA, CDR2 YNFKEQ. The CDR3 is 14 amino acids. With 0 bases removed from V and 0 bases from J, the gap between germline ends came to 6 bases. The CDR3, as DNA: TGTGCCAGCAGCCAAGAGAGGGGCTCCTACGAGCAGTACTTC. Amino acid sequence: CASSQERGSYEQYF.

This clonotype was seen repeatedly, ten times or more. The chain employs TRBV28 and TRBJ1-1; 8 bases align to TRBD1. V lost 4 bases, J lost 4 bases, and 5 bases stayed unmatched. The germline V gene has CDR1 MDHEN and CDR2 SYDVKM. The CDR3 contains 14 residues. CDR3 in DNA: TGTGCCAGCAGTTATAACAGGGGGATCACTGAAGCTTTCTTT. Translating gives CASSYNRGITEAFF.

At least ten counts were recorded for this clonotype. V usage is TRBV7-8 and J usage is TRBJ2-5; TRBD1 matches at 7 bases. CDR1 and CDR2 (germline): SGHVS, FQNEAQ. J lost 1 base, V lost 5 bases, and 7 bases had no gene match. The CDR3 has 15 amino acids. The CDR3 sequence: CASSAGTVAQETQYF. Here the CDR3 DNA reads TGTGCCAGCAGCGCTGGGACAGTCGCCCAAGAGACCCAGTACTTC. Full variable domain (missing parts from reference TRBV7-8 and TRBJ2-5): GAGVSQSPRYKVAKRGQDVALRCDPISGHVSLFWYQQALGQGPEFLTYFQNEAQLDKSGLPSDRFFAERPEGSVSTLKIQRTQQEDSAVYLCASSAGTVAQETQYFGPGTRLLVL.

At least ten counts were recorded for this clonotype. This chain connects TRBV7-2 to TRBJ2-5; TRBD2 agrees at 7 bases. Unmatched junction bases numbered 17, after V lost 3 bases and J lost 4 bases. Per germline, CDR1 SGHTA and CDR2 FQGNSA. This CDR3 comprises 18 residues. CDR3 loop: CASSFWVRLAENGETQYF. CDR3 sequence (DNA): TGTGCCAGCAGCTTCTGGGTCCGACTAGCAGAAAACGGAGAGACCCAGTACTTC.

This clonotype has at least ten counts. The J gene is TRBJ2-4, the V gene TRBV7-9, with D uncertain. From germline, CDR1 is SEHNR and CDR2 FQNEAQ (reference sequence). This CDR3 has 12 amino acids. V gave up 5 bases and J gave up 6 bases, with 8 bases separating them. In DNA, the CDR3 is TGTGCCAGCAGCCCGGACGGAAACATTCAGTACTTC. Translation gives CASSPDGNIQYF.

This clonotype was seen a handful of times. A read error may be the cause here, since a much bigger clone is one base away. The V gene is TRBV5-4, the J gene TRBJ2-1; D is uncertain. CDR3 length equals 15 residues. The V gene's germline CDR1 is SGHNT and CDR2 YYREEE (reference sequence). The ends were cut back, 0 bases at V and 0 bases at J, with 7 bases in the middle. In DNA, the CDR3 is TGTGCCAGCAGCTTGGAGGCGGACTCCTACAATGAGCAGTTCTTC. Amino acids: CASSLEADSYNEQFF.

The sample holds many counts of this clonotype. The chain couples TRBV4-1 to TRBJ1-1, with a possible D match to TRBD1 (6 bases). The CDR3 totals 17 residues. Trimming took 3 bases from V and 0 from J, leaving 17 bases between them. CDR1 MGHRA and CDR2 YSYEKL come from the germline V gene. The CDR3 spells CASSHSQGSIMNTEAFF. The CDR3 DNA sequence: TGCGCCAGCAGCCATTCGCAGGGGAGTATTATGAACACTGAAGCTTTCTTT.